In this sample, the clone carrying this T cell receptor beta chain turned up once. Its antigen is unknown. The sample is drawn from a study of CD8 T cells in Susac syndrome. Whole-study findings and limits: By the study's own acknowledgment, its TCR sequencing and HLA analysis included relatively few individuals.

An amount of RNA that ranged from 0.5 to 1 ug was reverse transcribed with random hexamers. immunoSEQ multiplex PCR amplified TCR beta CDR3 across 54 Vbeta, 13 Jbeta. TCRdb re-called the immunoSEQ multiplex PCR reads through MiXCR, storing one row per CDR3 protein. The table has roughly 200,000 distinct CDR3 sequences, roughly 95% seen once. The authors sequenced TCR beta from blood CD8+ and CD4+ T cells. The clonotype originates from a human donor in good health. The sequenced sample consisted of CD4+ T cells from PBMCs.

CDR3 DNA: TGCGCCAGCTTTATGGCTGGCCAAGAGACCCAGTACTTC. Protein product: CASFMAGQETQYF. The rearrangement joins TRBV5-1 to TRBJ2-5; D ambiguous. The V end was cut by 7 bases, the J end by 1 base, with 11 bases between. In germline, CDR1 is SGHRS, CDR2 YFSETQ. The CDR3 has 13 residues.